The following is a TCR beta chain sequence with its context. Relative to the germline gene, one junction end is altered; a read error may explain this. This sample is part of a study of human T cells and chemical hapten exposure. Described time point: patch test 1, 2 weeks after DPC sensitization. Treatment here: therapeutic diphenylcyclopropenone sensitization with weekly scalp DPC. TCRdb re-derived calls from the RACE reads in MiXCR, one entry per CDR3 protein. Of more than 80,000 distinct CDR3 sequences in the sample, about 6.8% were seen once. The input for sequencing was whole blood, taken in connection with sensitization to the hapten diphenylcyclopropenone (DPC). This clonotype was sampled from a woman under 40 with alopecia areata. Some clones in this sample may be carry-over from other donors' samples.

The DNA of the CDR3 is TGTGCCAGCTACTCCGGGACAGGGCCCTACAATGAGCGGTTCTTC. It translates to CASYSGTGPYNERFF. V and J are TRBV18 and TRBJ2-1, with 9 bases lining up with TRBD1. Looked up from germline, CDR1 is KGHSH and CDR2 is LQKENI. The CDR3 has 15 amino acids.